A selection of T cell receptor beta chains follows, all from one sample in a study of neurological immune-mediated disorders. TCRdb used MiXCR to reprocess the 5' RACE reads, holding one entry per CDR3 protein. The sample consists of roughly 21,000 distinct CDR3 sequences, about 16% of them appearing once. Sequencing input: PBMCs. All receptors derive from a female donor with HTLV-1-associated myelopathy (HAM/TSP). CDR3s include the opening cysteine and the closing phenylalanine or tryptophan. The D gene is left open where the match is weak. Expanded clones are given a class, and other clones once, few, many or no size at all.

v_gene	j_gene	d_gene	abundance	CDR3nt	CDR3aa
TRBV28	TRBJ2-7	-	medium-sized	TGTGCCAGCAGTCGAGCGGCTGCCGGGGGCGAGCAGTACTTC	CASSRAAAGGEQYF
TRBV15	TRBJ2-1	TRBD2	many	TGTGCCGTCAAAAGCGGGAGCCCTCGGAATGAGCAGTTCTTC	CAVKSGSPRNEQFF
TRBV5-1	TRBJ2-1	-	many	TGCGCCAGCAGCTCAGAGCTTAATGAGCAGTTCTTC	CASSSELNEQFF
TRBV20-1	TRBJ2-3	-	many	TGCAGTGCTAGCCGGGACAAACGGGCGGATACGCAGTATTTT	CSASRDKRADTQYF
TRBV20-1	TRBJ2-7	TRBD2	many	TGCAGTGCTCGAGGGGTAGCGGGTCACTACGAGCAGTACTTC	CSARGVAGHYEQYF
TRBV20-1	TRBJ2-5	-	medium-sized	TGCAGTGCTAGTTTCCGTCAAGAGACCCAGTACTTC	CSASFRQETQYF
TRBV7-6	TRBJ2-1	-	many	TGTGCCAGCAGCTTAGAGGGAGGTTCCAATGAGCAGTTCTTC	CASSLEGGSNEQFF
TRBV20-1	TRBJ1-2	-	many	TGCAGTGCCGCACGGAACTATGGCTACACCTTC	CSAARNYGYTF
TRBV5-1	TRBJ2-3	-	many	TGCGCCAGCAGCCCCGGACAGCGCCACACAGATACGCAGTATTTT	CASSPGQRHTDTQYF
TRBV7-6	TRBJ2-3	-	many	TGTGCCAGCAGCTTTGAGGCGTACACAGATACGCAGTATTTT	CASSFEAYTDTQYF
TRBV6-6	TRBJ2-1	TRBD1	many	TGTGCCAGCAGTCTCCCGATGACAGGGGGGGAGCAGTTCTTC	CASSLPMTGGEQFF
TRBV3-1	TRBJ1-2	TRBD1	once	TGTGCCAGTAGCCTATGGGACAGGAACTATGGCTACAACTTC	CASSLWDRNYGYNF
TRBV20-1	TRBJ1-2	TRBD1	many	TGCAGTGCTAGTTCTCAGGGGGCGAACTATGGCTACACCTTC	CSASSQGANYGYTF
TRBV6-1	TRBJ1-5	TRBD1	many	TGTGCCAGCAGTGGACAGGGGTATCAGCCCCAGCATTTT	CASSGQGYQPQHF
TRBV4-1	TRBJ2-3	TRBD2	medium-sized	TGCGCCAGCAGCCAAGATCCCCAGGCCCCAAGAGCCGGGGGGACGCAGTATTTT	CASSQDPQAPRAGGTQYF
TRBV29-1	TRBJ2-1	-	many	TGCAGCCACCGAACGGGGTTGAGTAGAAATGAGCAGTTCTTC	CSHRTGLSRNEQFF
TRBV20-1	TRBJ1-5	TRBD1	-	TGCAGTGCTAGAGTTGGGGACAGCTATCAGCCCCAGCATTTT	CSARVGDSYQPQHF
TRBV14	TRBJ2-7	-	many	TGTGCCAGCAGCCAAGCCCCCAGCACAACCTACGAGCAGTACTTC	CASSQAPSTTYEQYF
TRBV10-1	TRBJ2-1	TRBD2	many	TGCGCCAGCAGTGAGTCATGGGGGAGGGCCGGTGAGCAGTTCTTC	CASSESWGRAGEQFF
TRBV5-1	TRBJ1-1	-	many	TGCGCCAGCAGCTTTTCCCAGAACACTGAAGCTTTCTTT	CASSFSQNTEAFF
TRBV5-5	TRBJ2-7	TRBD1	many	TGTGCCAGCAGCCCCAGTACAGGGGTCGAGCAGTACTTC	CASSPSTGVEQYF
TRBV5-1	TRBJ2-2	TRBD2	many	TGCGCCAGCAGCGACCCCGCAGCTACACGACTAGCGGGACAGCCGGGGGAGCTGTTTTTT	CASSDPAATRLAGQPGELFF
TRBV4-1	TRBJ2-1	TRBD2	few	TGCGCCAGCAGCCAAGACCCGGTACTAGCGGGGAAGAGGAGATCCTACAATGAGCAGTTCTTC	CASSQDPVLAGKRRSYNEQFF
TRBV20-1	TRBJ2-1	-	-	TGCAGTGCCTCTAGGAGGGACAGCGGATACAATGAGCAGTTCTTC	CSASRRDSGYNEQFF
TRBV20-1	TRBJ1-6	TRBD1	many	TGCAGTGCTAGACCAGACAGGGCTTCACCCCTCCACTTT	CSARPDRASPLHF
TRBV12-5	TRBJ2-2	-	-	TGTGCTAGTGGTTTGGTAGCCTTCCAGGGATCCTCCTCGGACACCGGGGAGCTGTTTTTT	CASGLVAFQGSSSDTGELFF
TRBV5-4	TRBJ2-5	-	-	TGTGCCAGCAGCTTGGACGGAGAGCAAGAGACCCAGTACTTC	CASSLDGEQETQYF
TRBV20-1	TRBJ2-7	-	many	TGCAGTGCTAGAGGTAGGATGACTAGCTCCTACGAGCAGTACTTC	CSARGRMTSSYEQYF